This is a list of T cell receptor beta chains from one sample in a study of T cells in localized non-small cell lung cancer. Generated by immunoSEQ multiplex PCR, the TCRdb table keeps only in-frame clones and is missing some. The profile covers roughly 48,000 clones, with around 81% appearing a single time and roughly 4.5% taken by the ten largest. The material sequenced was PBMCs, taken before any cancer treatment. These receptor sequences come from a woman between 35 and 75 years old with stage II lung adenocarcinoma. Both conserved end residues are part of each CDR3.

J: TRBJ2-7; V: TRBV2; CDR3: CAGQGVGDYEQYF
J: TRBJ2-6; V: TRBV5-8; CDR3: CASSPDLGGANVLTF
J: TRBJ2-3; V: TRBV27; CDR3: CASSLATGTDTQYF
J: TRBJ2-7; V: TRBV27; CDR3: CASRRGGAYEQYF
J: NA; V: TRBV7-9; CDR3: CASSLDGTGGDEQYF
J: TRBJ2-2; V: TRBV28; CDR3: CASSSLDRVTTYNTGELFF
J: TRBJ2-7; V: TRBV10-3; CDR3: CAISDSSGVYEQYF
J: TRBJ2-3; V: TRBV6-4; CDR3: CASSDSGVPTDTQYF
J: TRBJ2-1; V: TRBV27; CDR3: CASSLRQKNNEQFF
J: TRBJ1-1; V: TRBV4-1; CDR3: CASRSPGGTEAFF
J: TRBJ2-5; V: TRBV5-1; CDR3: CASSLGLAGGWETQYF
J: TRBJ2-7; V: TRBV4-2; CDR3: CASSSKTGGSYEQYF
J: TRBJ2-3; V: TRBV11-2; CDR3: CASSQDGSTDTQYF
J: TRBJ1-2; V: TRBV2; CDR3: CASSATGDYGYTF
J: TRBJ1-1; V: TRBV10-3; CDR3: CAISEVENTEAFF
J: TRBJ2-7; V: TRBV28; CDR3: CASSSEADISYEQYF
J: TRBJ1-5; V: TRBV18; CDR3: CASSPGQRSNQPQHF
J: TRBJ1-2; V: TRBV4-1; CDR3: CASSQVTQSNYGYTF
J: TRBJ2-7; V: TRBV7-2; CDR3: CASSFEIGIYEQYF
J: TRBJ2-3; V: TRBV28; CDR3: CASSQAGLPDTQYF
J: TRBJ1-1; V: TRBV6-6; CDR3: CASRTGLGAFF
J: TRBJ1-1; V: TRBV15; CDR3: CATSRDRGAEAFF
J: TRBJ1-2; V: TRBV5-4; CDR3: CASSLDGNYGYTF
J: TRBJ1-1; V: TRBV6-6; CDR3: CASSYPGQGFSEAFF
J: TRBJ2-2; V: TRBV7-8; CDR3: CASSLAQRTSGGAKYTGELFF
J: TRBJ2-6; V: TRBV6-6; CDR3: CASSLRGANVLTF
J: TRBJ2-1; V: TRBV7-3; CDR3: CASSFDRANEQFF
J: TRBJ1-1; V: TRBV4-2; CDR3: CASSLGIIVMNTEAFF
J: TRBJ2-5; V: TRBV18; CDR3: CASSPQGIQETQYF
J: TRBJ2-7; V: TRBV2; CDR3: CASSEEGHEQYF
J: TRBJ2-7; V: TRBV29-1; CDR3: CSVEGIQDKSPYEQYF
J: TRBJ1-2; V: TRBV6-5; CDR3: CASRKTGVDYTF
J: TRBJ1-5; V: TRBV4-2; CDR3: CASSQAGQDNQPQHF
J: TRBJ2-5; V: TRBV7-9; CDR3: CASSLQGTGTGGETQYF
J: TRBJ1-4; V: TRBV7-9; CDR3: CASSLDIGLLATNEKLFF
J: TRBJ1-3; V: TRBV4-2; CDR3: CASSQERRSSGNTIYF
J: TRBJ2-5; V: TRBV6-4; CDR3: CASSPSLGGQETQYF
J: TRBJ1-1; V: TRBV18; CDR3: CASSPQDRGAEAFF
J: TRBJ1-5; V: TRBV10-2; CDR3: CASMTGGDQPQHF
J: TRBJ2-4; V: TRBV12-5; CDR3: CANGQGGIKNIQYF
J: TRBJ1-5; V: TRBV11-2; CDR3: CASSLRTGRNQPQHF
J: TRBJ2-2; V: TRBV4-2; CDR3: CASSQDGLAGGPSTGELFF
J: TRBJ2-1; V: TRBV9; CDR3: CASSAMGTGRDEQFF
J: TRBJ1-3; V: TRBV7-8; CDR3: CASSLLETRSGNTIYF
J: TRBJ1-5; V: TRBV27; CDR3: CASSLYGRNNQPQHF
J: TRBJ1-1; V: TRBV18; CDR3: CASSGGTGEKDFF
J: TRBJ1-2; V: TRBV7-9; CDR3: CASSHMGDGYTF
J: TRBJ2-2; V: TRBV10-3; CDR3: CAISERLAGNTGELFF
J: TRBJ2-5; V: TRBV7-2; CDR3: CASSIGLAGGPYQETQYF
J: TRBJ2-3; V: TRBV28; CDR3: CASRQPSGGTDTQYF
J: TRBJ1-2; V: TRBV5-1; CDR3: CASSLEGQGASGYTF
J: TRBJ2-2; V: TRBV10-3; CDR3: CAIKDSGTGELFF
J: TRBJ2-1; V: TRBV7-2; CDR3: CASSLALAGSSYNEQFF